This T cell receptor beta chain was captured by sequencing in a study of graft-versus-host responses after intestinal transplantation. Study in general: As for transplant type, recipients had multivisceral, liver-intestinal, or isolated intestinal grafts. Anti-thymocyte globulin induction was given to all recipients, followed by tacrolimus and steroids for roughly 3 years.

Regarding the study as a whole: Within allografts, high graft-versus-host to host-versus-graft clonal ratios were seen among patients with graft-donor T cell macrochimerism.

Comment on this clone: Antigen specificity is unknown.

Method: immunoSEQ multiplex PCR; TCRdb's copy keeps in-frame clones and lacks some. The table has approximately 18,000 clones, 86% seen once; the top ten hold about 9.4%. The CDR3 is 15 amino acids. CDR1 SGHAT and CDR2 FQNNGV come from the germline V gene. The V and J ends lost 5 bases and 4 bases, in that order; junction bases with no gene match: 4. The sample consisted of PBMCs, taken around 230 days after intestinal transplant. This TCR was recovered from a human patient who received an intestinal transplant, so some T cells may come from the graft donor. The chain uses TRBV11-2 and TRBJ2-5; TRBD2 agrees at 13 bases. CDR3 coding DNA: TGTGCCAGCAGCGGGACTAGCGGGGCCGGAGAGACCCAGTACTTC. This codes for CASSGTSGAGETQYF.